This TCR beta chain was retrieved from a study of T cells in Graves' hyperthyroidism and ophthalmopathy. TCR beta CDR3 region amplification was performed from RNA transcripts. The primer set for the first-round RT-PCR of the TCR CDR3 was HTBI. Each CDR3 protein gets one entry after TCRdb re-called the multiplex PCR reads with MiXCR. The profile shows approximately 270,000 distinct CDR3 sequences, less than 15% of them singletons. The germline V gene has CDR1 KGHDR and CDR2 SFDVKD. The CDR3 runs 14 residues. Trimming left V 2 bases short and J 6 bases short, with 10 bases between. Orbital computed tomography, thyroid ultrasound, serum thyroxine and TRAb, and clinical symptoms together informed the diagnoses.

V and J are TRBV24-1 and TRBJ2-1; D remains unclear. Sequenced sample: blood. This TCR was sampled from a woman between 35 and 50 years old with Graves' hyperthyroidism that later progressed to Graves' ophthalmopathy. CDR3 sequence (DNA): TGTGCCACCAGTGATTCTCTCCGGCCCAATGAGCAGTTCTTC. Encoded protein: CATSDSLRPNEQFF.